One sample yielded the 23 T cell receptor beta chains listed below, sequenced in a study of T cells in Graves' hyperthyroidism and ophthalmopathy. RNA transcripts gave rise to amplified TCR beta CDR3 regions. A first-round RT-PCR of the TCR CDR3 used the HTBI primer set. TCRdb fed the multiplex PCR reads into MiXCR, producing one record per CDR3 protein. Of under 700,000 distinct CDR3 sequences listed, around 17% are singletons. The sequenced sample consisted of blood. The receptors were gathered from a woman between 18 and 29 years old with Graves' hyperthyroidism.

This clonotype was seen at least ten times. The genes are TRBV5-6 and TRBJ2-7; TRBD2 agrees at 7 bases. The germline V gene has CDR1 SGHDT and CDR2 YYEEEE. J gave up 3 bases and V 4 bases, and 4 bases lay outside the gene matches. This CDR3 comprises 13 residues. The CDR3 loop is CASSAGTIYEQYF. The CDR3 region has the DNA TGTGCCAGCAGCGCCGGGACTATCTACGAGCAGTACTTC.

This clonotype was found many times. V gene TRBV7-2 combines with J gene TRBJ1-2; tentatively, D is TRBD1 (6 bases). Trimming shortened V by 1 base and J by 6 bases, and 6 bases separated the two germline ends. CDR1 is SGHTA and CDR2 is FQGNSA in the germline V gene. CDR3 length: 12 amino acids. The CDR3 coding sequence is TGTGCCAGCAGCTTAGACAGGGATGGCTACACCTTC. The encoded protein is CASSLDRDGYTF.

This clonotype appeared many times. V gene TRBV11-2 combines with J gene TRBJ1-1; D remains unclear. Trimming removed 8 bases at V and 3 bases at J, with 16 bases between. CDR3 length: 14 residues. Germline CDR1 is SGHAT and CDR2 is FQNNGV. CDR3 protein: CASHREAGYTEAFF. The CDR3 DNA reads TGTGCCAGCCACCGAGAGGCTGGGTACACTGAAGCTTTCTTT.

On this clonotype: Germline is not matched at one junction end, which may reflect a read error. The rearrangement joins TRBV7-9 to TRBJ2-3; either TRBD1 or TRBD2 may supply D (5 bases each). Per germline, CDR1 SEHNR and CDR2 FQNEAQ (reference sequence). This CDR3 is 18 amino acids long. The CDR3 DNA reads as TGTGCCAGCAGTTTAGTGTCAGGGAGCGGAATAAGCACAGATACGCAGTATTTT. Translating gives CASSLVSGSGISTDTQYF.

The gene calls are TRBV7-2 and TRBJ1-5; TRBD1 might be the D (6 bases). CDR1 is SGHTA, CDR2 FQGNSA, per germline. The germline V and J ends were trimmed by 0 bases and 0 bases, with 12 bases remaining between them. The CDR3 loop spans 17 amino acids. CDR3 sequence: CASSLASGAHSNQPQHF. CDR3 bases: TGTGCCAGCAGCTTAGCATCGGGGGCACATAGCAATCAGCCCCAGCATTTT. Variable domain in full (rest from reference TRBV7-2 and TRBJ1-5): GAGVSQSPSNKVTEKGKDVELRCDPISGHTALYWYRQSLGQGLEFLIYFQGNSAPDKSGLPSDRFSAERTGGSVSTLTIQRTQQEDSAVYLCASSLASGAHSNQPQHFGDGTRLSIL.

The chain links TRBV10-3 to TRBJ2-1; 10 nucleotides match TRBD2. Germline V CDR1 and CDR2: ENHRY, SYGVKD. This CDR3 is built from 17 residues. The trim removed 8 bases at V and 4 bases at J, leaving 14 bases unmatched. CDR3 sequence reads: CAISEAKGLATYNEQFF. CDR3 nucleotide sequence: TGTGCCATCTCTGAAGCAAAGGGACTAGCGACATACAATGAGCAGTTCTTC.

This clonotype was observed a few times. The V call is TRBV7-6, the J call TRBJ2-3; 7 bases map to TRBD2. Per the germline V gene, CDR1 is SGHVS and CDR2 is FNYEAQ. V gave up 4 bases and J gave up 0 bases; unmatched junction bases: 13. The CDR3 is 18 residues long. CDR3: CASSYISHSGPSTDTQYF. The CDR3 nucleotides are TGTGCCAGCAGCTATATTTCTCATAGCGGGCCTAGCACAGATACGCAGTATTTT. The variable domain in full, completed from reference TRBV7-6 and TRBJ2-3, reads GAGVSQSPRYKVTKRGQDVALRCDPISGHVSLYWYRQALGQGPEFLTYFNYEAQQDKSGLPNDRFSAERPEGSISTLTIQRTEQRDSAMYRCASSYISHSGPSTDTQYFGPGTRLTVL.

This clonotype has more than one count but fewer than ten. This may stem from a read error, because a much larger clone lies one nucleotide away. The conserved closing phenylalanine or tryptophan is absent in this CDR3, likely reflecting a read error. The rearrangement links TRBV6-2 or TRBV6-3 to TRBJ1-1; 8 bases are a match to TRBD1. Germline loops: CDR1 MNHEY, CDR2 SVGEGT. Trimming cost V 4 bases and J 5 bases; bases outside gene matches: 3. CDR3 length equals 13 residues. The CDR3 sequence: CASSSDRGTEAFL. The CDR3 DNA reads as TGTGCCAGCAGTTCCGACAGGGGTACTGAAGCTTTCCTT.

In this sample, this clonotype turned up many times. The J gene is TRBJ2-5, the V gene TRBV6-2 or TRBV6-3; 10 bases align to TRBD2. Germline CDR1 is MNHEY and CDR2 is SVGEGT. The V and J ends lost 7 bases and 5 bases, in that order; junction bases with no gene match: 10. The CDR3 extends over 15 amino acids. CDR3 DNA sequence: TGTGCCAGCACCACCCCTAGCGGGAGTGGGGAGACCCAGTACTTC. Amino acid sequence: CASTTPSGSGETQYF.

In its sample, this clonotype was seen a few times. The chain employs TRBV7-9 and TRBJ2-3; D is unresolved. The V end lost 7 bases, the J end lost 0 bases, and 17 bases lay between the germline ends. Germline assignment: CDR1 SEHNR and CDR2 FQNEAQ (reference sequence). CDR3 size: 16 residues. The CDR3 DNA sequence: TGTGCCAGCAACGAAATGGCGTCCCTGAGCACAGATACGCAGTATTTT. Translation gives CASNEMASLSTDTQYF.

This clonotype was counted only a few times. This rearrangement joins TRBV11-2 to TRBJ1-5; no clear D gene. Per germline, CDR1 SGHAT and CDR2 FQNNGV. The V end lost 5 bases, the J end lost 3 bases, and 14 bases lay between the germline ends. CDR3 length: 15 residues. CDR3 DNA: TGTGCCAGCAGCCCAATAGGAGGGAACAATCAGCCCCAGCATTTT. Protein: CASSPIGGNNQPQHF.

The CDR3 DNA reads as TGTGCCAGCAGTTACGTTCAACATCGAGAAGCTTTCTTT. It translates to CASSYVQHREAFF. The chain uses TRBV6-5 and TRBJ1-1; D call uncertain. V lost 2 bases and J lost 8, with 12 bases in between. Germline CDR1 reads MNHEY; CDR2 reads SVGAGI. The CDR3 has 13 amino acids.

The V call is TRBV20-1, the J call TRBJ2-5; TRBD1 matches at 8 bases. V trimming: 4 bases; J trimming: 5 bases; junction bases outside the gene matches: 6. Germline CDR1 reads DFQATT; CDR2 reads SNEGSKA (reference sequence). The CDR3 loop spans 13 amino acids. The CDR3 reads CSANSGGRETQYF. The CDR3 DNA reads TGCAGTGCTAATTCAGGGGGCAGGGAGACCCAGTACTTC.

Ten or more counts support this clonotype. The CDR3 spells CASSVTSGLNNEQFF. The DNA for the CDR3 is TGTGCCAGCAGCGTCACTAGCGGGCTTAACAATGAGCAGTTCTTC. The genes are TRBV9 and TRBJ2-1, with 9 bases identical to TRBD2. Losses at the gene ends were 2 bases for V and 5 bases for J; bases not matched to a gene: 5. The germline V gene encodes CDR1 SGDLS and CDR2 YYNGEE. The CDR3 is made up of 15 amino acids.

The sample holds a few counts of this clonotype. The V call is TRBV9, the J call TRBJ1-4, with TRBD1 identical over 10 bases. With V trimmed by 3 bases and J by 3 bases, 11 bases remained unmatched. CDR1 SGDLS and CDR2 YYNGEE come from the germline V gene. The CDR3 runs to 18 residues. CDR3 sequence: CASSADRGYDGANEKLFF. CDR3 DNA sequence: TGTGCCAGCAGCGCGGACAGGGGGTACGATGGGGCTAATGAAAAACTGTTTTTT.

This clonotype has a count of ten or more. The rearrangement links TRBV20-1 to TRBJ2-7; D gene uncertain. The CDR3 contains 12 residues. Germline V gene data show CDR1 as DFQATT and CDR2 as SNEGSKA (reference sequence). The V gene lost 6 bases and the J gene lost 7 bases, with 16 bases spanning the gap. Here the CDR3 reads CSATLPPREQYF. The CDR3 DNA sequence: TGCAGTGCGACCCTACCTCCGCGGGAGCAGTACTTC.

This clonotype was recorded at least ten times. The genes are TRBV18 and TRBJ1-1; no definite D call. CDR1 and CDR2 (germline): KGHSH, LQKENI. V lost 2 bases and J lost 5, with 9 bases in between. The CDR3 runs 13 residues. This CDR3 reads CASSPKGRTEAFF. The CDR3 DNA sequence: TGTGCCAGCTCACCAAAGGGAAGAACTGAAGCTTTCTTT. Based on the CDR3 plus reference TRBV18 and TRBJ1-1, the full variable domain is NAGVMQNPRHLVRRRGQEARLRCSPMKGHSHVYWYRQLPEEGLKFMVYLQKENIIDESGMPKERFSAEFPKEGPSILRIQQVVRGDSAAYFCASSPKGRTEAFFGQGTRLTVV.

The CDR3 DNA is TGCGCCAGCAGCCAAGCTTCCTCCCTCTACGAGCAGTACTTC. The encoded protein is CASSQASSLYEQYF. This rearrangement joins TRBV4-1 to TRBJ2-7; D not resolved. Germline V gene lookup returns CDR1 MGHRA and CDR2 YSYEKL. The CDR3 sequence is 14 residues long. V was cut by 1 base and J by 3 bases, with 10 bases left in between.

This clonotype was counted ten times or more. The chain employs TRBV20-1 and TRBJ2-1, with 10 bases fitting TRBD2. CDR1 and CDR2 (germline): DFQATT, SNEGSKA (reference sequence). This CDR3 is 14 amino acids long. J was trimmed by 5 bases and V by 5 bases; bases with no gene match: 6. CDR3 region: CSAQNGLADNEQFF. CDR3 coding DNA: TGCAGTGCTCAAAACGGACTAGCGGACAATGAGCAGTTCTTC.

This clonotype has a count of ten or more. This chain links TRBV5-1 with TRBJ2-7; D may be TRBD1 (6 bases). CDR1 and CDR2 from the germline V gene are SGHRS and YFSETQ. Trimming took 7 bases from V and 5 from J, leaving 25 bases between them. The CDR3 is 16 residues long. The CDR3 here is CASYRGTLGQLNEQYF. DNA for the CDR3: TGCGCCAGCTACCGCGGAACCCTTGGACAGCTTAACGAGCAGTACTTC.

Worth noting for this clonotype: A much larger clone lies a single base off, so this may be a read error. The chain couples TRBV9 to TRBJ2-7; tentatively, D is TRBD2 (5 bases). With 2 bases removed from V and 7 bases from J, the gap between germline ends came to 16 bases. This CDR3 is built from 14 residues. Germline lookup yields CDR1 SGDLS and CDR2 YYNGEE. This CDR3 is CASSVTNGLGEQYF. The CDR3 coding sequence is TGTGCCAGCAGCGTGACTAACGGGTTGGGGGAGCAGTACTTC.

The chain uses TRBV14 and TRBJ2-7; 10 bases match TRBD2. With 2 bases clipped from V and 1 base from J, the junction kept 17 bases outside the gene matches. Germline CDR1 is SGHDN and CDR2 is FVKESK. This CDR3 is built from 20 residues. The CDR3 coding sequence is TGTGCCAGCAGCCAAACAACCGGGACTAGCGACCAGTGGGCATCCTACGAGCAGTACTTC. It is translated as CASSQTTGTSDQWASYEQYF.

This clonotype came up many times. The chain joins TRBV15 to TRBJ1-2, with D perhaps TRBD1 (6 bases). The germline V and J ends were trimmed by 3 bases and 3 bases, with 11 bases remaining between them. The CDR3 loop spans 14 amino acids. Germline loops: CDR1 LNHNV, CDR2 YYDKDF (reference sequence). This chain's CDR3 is CATSSQQGYYGYTF. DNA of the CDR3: TGTGCCACCAGCAGCCAACAGGGCTACTATGGCTACACCTTC.